The rows below give T cell receptor beta chains drawn from one sample of a study of T cells in pancreatic ductal adenocarcinoma. Sequenced by immunoSEQ multiplex PCR; TCRdb stores in-frame clones only, minus some. The table has tens of thousands of clones, about 92% seen once; the top ten hold less than 2.5%. Sample: PBMCs. These receptor sequences come from a human donor with pancreatic ductal adenocarcinoma. CDR3s include the opening cysteine and the closing phenylalanine or tryptophan. The order of the fields is clone size, V gene, J gene, D gene, CDR3 DNA, CDR3 protein. D genes are given only for firm matches. Clone size is stated in some rows and not others, as once, few, many or a class when expanded.

>NA|TRBV5-8|TRBJ2-7|TRBD1
TGTGCCAGCAGCCGGGGGACAGGGCTAGGCTACGAGCAGTACTTC
CASSRGTGLGYEQYF
>few|TRBV10-3|TRBJ2-4|NA
TGTGCCATCAGTGAGTATGAGAACATTCAGTACTTC
CAISEYENIQYF
>once|TRBV7-9|TRBJ1-4|NA
TGTGCCAGCAGCCGGCGGGAGGGAACTAATGAAAAACTGTTTTTT
CASSRREGTNEKLFF
>NA|TRBV6-6|TRBJ2-6|NA
TGTGCCAGCAGTTCGGCTGGGGCCAACGTCCTGACTTTC
CASSSAGANVLTF
>NA|TRBV28|TRBJ2-3|NA
TGTGCCAGCAGTCCTCCGTCAGATACGCAGTATTTT
CASSPPSDTQYF
>NA|TRBV7-9|TRBJ1-2|NA
TGTGCCAGCAGCGTGGACTTTAACTATGGCTACACCTTC
CASSVDFNYGYTF
>NA|TRBV19|TRBJ1-2|NA
TGTGCCAGTAACTACAGGGCTGGCTATGGCTACACCTTC
CASNYRAGYGYTF
>NA|TRBV5-1|TRBJ2-7|TRBD1
TGCGCCAGCAGCTTCCCTACCGGGACAGTATACGAGCAGTACTTC
CASSFPTGTVYEQYF
>NA|TRBV13|TRBJ2-7|NA
TGTGCCAGCAGCCCACGGCTGGTGTCCTACGAGCAGTACTTC
CASSPRLVSYEQYF
>once|TRBV5-6|TRBJ2-3|TRBD2
TGTGCCAGCAGCCCACTAGCGGGAGGGACAGATACGCAGTATTTT
CASSPLAGGTDTQYF
>few|TRBV4-1|TRBJ1-3|NA
TGCGCCAGCAGCCAAGATCGGTTTATCGCCCAGCGAAATCTTGGAAACACCATATATTTT
CASSQDRFIAQRNLGNTIYF
>NA|TRBV7-2|TRBJ2-7|NA
TGTGCCAGCAGGGAAACCTACGAGCAGTACTTC
CASRETYEQYF
>few|TRBV28|TRBJ1-3|NA
TGTGCCGGGGGTGGTACAGCTGGAAACACCATATATTTT
CAGGGTAGNTIYF
>once|TRBV6-1|TRBJ2-7|NA
TGTGCCAGCAGTAGGGGACCTGTCTACGAGCAGTACTTC
CASSRGPVYEQYF
>NA|TRBV19|TRBJ2-1|NA
TGTGCCAGTACTCCCCAGGGGGGCGGAACGAGCTCCTACAATGAGCAGTTCTTC
CASTPQGGGTSSYNEQFF
>NA|TRBV5-1|TRBJ2-5|TRBD1
TGCGCCAGCACGGACAGGGCAGAGACCCAGTACTTC
CASTDRAETQYF
>NA|TRBV27|TRBJ1-3|TRBD1
TGTGCCAGCAGTTCAGTGCGACAGGGGCGTTGGAACACCATATATTTT
CASSSVRQGRWNTIYF
>NA|TRBV5-1|TRBJ1-2|NA
TGCGCCAGCAGCCAAAGGACGGGCTCAAACTATGGCTACACCTTC
CASSQRTGSNYGYTF
>NA|TRBV6-6|TRBJ2-7|NA
TGTGCCAGCAGTTACGCTACAGACGGAGGCTACGAGCAGTACTTC
CASSYATDGGYEQYF
>NA|TRBV9|TRBJ2-5|TRBD2
TGTGCCAGCAGCGTAGCGGCGGGAGGGTGGGAGACCCAGTACTTC
CASSVAAGGWETQYF
>once|TRBV5-6|TRBJ2-4|NA
TGTGCCAGCAGCCAGGACCTTGGGATACCCAAAAACATTCAGTACTTC
CASSQDLGIPKNIQYF
>once|TRBV4-1|TRBJ2-7|TRBD1
TGCGCCAGCAGCCCACAGGGGACAGGGGGTTCCTACGAGCAGTACTTC
CASSPQGTGGSYEQYF
>NA|TRBV21-1|TRBJ2-7|NA
TGTGCCCCCCGGAGACAACTCCTTCCTCGAGGGGAAGCCTACGAGCAGTACTTC
CAPRRQLLPRGEAYEQYF
>NA|TRBV7-2|TRBJ2-7|NA
TGTGCCAGCAGCTCCCCCTCGGGACTTCCCTACTTCGAGCAGTACTTC
CASSSPSGLPYFEQYF
>NA|TRBV19|TRBJ2-1|TRBD1
TGTGCCAGTAGCAAGACAGGGGGCGCAGTCTATGAGCAGTTCTTC
CASSKTGGAVYEQFF
>NA|TRBV29-1|TRBJ2-3|TRBD2
TGCAGCGTTGAAGGCGGGGGGAGGACGGGCACAGATACGCAGTATTTT
CSVEGGGRTGTDTQYF
>NA|TRBV11-2|TRBJ1-3|NA
TGTGCCAGCAGCTCGGTCATCTCTGGAAACACCATATATTTT
CASSSVISGNTIYF
>NA|TRBV7-2|TRBJ2-2|NA
TGTGCCAGCAGCAGACTAGCCGGGGAGCTGTTTTTT
CASSRLAGELFF
>NA|TRBV5-4|TRBJ2-4|NA
TGTGCCAGCAGCTTGGACAGTTCAGCCAAAAACATTCAGTACTTC
CASSLDSSAKNIQYF
>once|TRBV7-9|TRBJ1-2|NA
TGTGCCAGCAGCTTAACTACAGGTGTCTATGGCTACACCTTC
CASSLTTGVYGYTF
>NA|TRBV15|TRBJ2-1|TRBD1
TGTGCCACCAGCACGGACAGGGGTTACAATGAGCAGTTCTTC
CATSTDRGYNEQFF
>NA|TRBV4-3|TRBJ1-1|NA
TGCGCCAGCAGCCAACTTAATGAAGCTTTCTTT
CASSQLNEAFF
>NA|TRBV18|TRBJ2-3|NA
TGTGCCAGCTCACCACCGGCCCGCACAGATACGCAGTATTTT
CASSPPARTDTQYF
>NA|TRBV14|TRBJ2-1|TRBD2
TGTGCCAGCAGCCACCTAATTAGCGGGGTTTACAATGAGCAGTTCTTC
CASSHLISGVYNEQFF
>once|TRBV4-1|TRBJ1-5|NA
TGCGCCAGCAGCCAAGAAGGGGCCGGGGTGCGGCCCCAGCATTTT
CASSQEGAGVRPQHF
>NA|TRBV7-2|TRBJ1-5|TRBD1
TGTGCCAGCAGCTTACGTGAAGGGGGCGGTCAGCCCCAGCATTTT
CASSLREGGGQPQHF
>NA|TRBV27|TRBJ2-1|NA
TGTGCCAGCAGAGGGACAAGCTCCTACAATGAGCAGTTCTTC
CASRGTSSYNEQFF
>NA|TRBV9|TRBJ1-4|NA
TGTGCCAGCAGCCCCGTCCCAGGAAAACTGTTTTTT
CASSPVPGKLFF
>few|TRBV7-7|TRBJ2-6|NA
TGTGCTAGCAGCCCCTTTGCGGGCATCACCTCTGGGGCCAACGTCCTGACTTTC
CASSPFAGITSGANVLTF
>NA|TRBV11-2|TRBJ2-6|NA
TGTGCCAGCAGCCTTTACGGAGCCAGTGGGGCCAACGTCCTGACTTTC
CASSLYGASGANVLTF
>NA|TRBV6-6|TRBJ2-1|NA
TGTGCCAGCACCCCCGGAGGCTCCGAGGGGCAGTTCTTC
CASTPGGSEGQFF
>once|TRBV19|TRBJ1-1|NA
TGTGCCAGTAGTATAGCGGGGGAGAACACTGAAGCTTTCTTT
CASSIAGENTEAFF
>NA|TRBV7-3|TRBJ2-1|NA
TGTGCCAGCAGCCCTCAAGTGGTAGGTAGGGTCAATGAGCAGTTCTTC
CASSPQVVGRVNEQFF
>NA|TRBV5-1|TRBJ1-1|TRBD1
TGCGCCAGCAGCCTTCAGACAGGGCCCACTGAAGCTTTCTTT
CASSLQTGPTEAFF
>NA|TRBV6-4|TRBJ2-1|TRBD2
TGTGCCAGCAGCCCGGGACTAGCGTACAATGAGCAGTTCTTC
CASSPGLAYNEQFF
>NA|TRBV10-3|TRBJ2-7|NA
TGTGCCATCAGTGAGGGGCAGGGTCCCAACGAGCAGTACTTC
CAISEGQGPNEQYF
>NA|TRBV7-9|TRBJ2-1|NA
TGTGCCAGCATCAACGTAGCCTACTCCTACAATGAGCAGTTCTTC
CASINVAYSYNEQFF
>NA|TRBV10-3|TRBJ1-5|NA
TGTGCCATCAGTGTCTTGGGGGGGGATCAGCCCCAGCATTTT
CAISVLGGDQPQHF
>NA|TRBV11-3|TRBJ2-7|TRBD2
TGTGCCAGCAGACTAGCGGGGGAAGCCTACGAGCAGTACTTC
CASRLAGEAYEQYF
>NA|TRBV6-5|TRBJ2-7|NA
TGTGCCAGCAGCTACTACGAGCAGTACTTC
CASSYYEQYF
>NA|TRBV19|TRBJ2-2|NA
TGTGCCAGTAGTATTGGGACCCATACCGGGGAGCTGTTTTTT
CASSIGTHTGELFF
>NA|TRBV6-5|TRBJ1-1|NA
TGTGCCAGCAGTTCCGGTGTGGGGGGCGCAGAGAAAGCTTTCTTT
CASSSGVGGAEKAFF
>NA|TRBV4-1|TRBJ2-7|NA
TGCGCCAGCAGCCAAGAAGATGGGACCTTCTACGAGCAGTACTTC
CASSQEDGTFYEQYF
>NA|TRBV7-2|TRBJ2-3|NA
TGTGCCAGCAGCTTAAAGGGCACAGATACGCAGTATTTT
CASSLKGTDTQYF
>NA|TRBV5-4|TRBJ2-1|NA
TGTGCCAGCAGCTCGCCATTGGGACACCCCAAGGGATACAATGAGCAGTTCTTC
CASSSPLGHPKGYNEQFF
>NA|TRBV10-3|TRBJ2-2|NA
TGTGCCATCAGTGGACAGACGAACACCGGGGAGCTGTTTTTT
CAISGQTNTGELFF
>NA|TRBV19|TRBJ1-6|NA
TGTGCCAGTAGTGCACAGGGTAATTCACCCCTCCACTTT
CASSAQGNSPLHF